This T cell receptor beta chain comes out of a study of blood T cell repertoires in COVID-19. Looking at the study overall: Samples representing acute and convalescent COVID-19 were sourced from the United States, Italy and Spain. From T cells, B-cell-depleted T cells, or PBMCs came the material, which was cDNA or gDNA.

It was during active infection that Seattle patients were enrolled and then longitudinally followed. Germline lookup yields CDR1 MDHEN and CDR2 SYDVKM. The CDR3 is 16 amino acids. J was trimmed by 3 bases and V by 6 bases; bases with no gene match: 5. Per the original data handling: Nucleated cell number was recorded as an estimate derived from reference gene primer amplification. TCRdb's table, derived via immunoSEQ multiplex PCR, lists solely in-frame clones and lacks some. The V and J calls and clone size are taken from that table; D and trimming were inferred from the DNA. This sample has roughly 56,000 clones, with 75% to 90% found just once.

This receptor was identified in a woman aged 60-75 years with COVID-19, enrolled during active disease. The rearrangement uses TRBV28 and TRBJ2-6; 10 bases agree with TRBD1. The specimen sequenced was peripheral blood. Here the CDR3 DNA reads TGTGCCAGCAGGGACAGGGGGATGGGTGGGGCCAACGTCCTGACTTTC. It translates to CASRDRGMGGANVLTF.